The 22 T cell receptor beta chains presented below share a single source sample, sequenced in a study of tumor-infiltrating lymphocytes in primary liver carcinoma. From roughly 0.55 ug of total RNA, TCR beta-specific cDNA was reverse-transcribed using a constant-region primer. ARM-PCR, slightly modified, supplied the TCR beta libraries through three nested multiplex PCR rounds. Two initial PCR rounds of about 9 cycles each paired TRBV1-TRBV30 forward primers with a C-beta reverse primer. TCRdb analysed the multiplex PCR reads with MiXCR anew, one entry per CDR3 protein. Of hundreds of thousands of distinct CDR3 sequences in the sample, roughly three fifths are singletons; the top ten hold over 15%. Unsorted whole blood yielded blood RNA, and germline DNA was extracted as well. Sequences were obtained from peripheral blood. These receptors were obtained from a woman in her 30s with primary liver carcinoma and hepatitis B virus infection.

This clonotype was seen a few times. The rearrangement uses TRBV6-6 and TRBJ2-1, with unresolved D. The CDR3 sequence is 15 residues long. From germline, CDR1 is MNHNY and CDR2 SVGAGI (reference sequence). The ends were cut back, 2 bases at V and 0 bases at J, with 8 bases in the middle. CDR3 residues: CASSYMAGSYNEQFF. The CDR3 DNA follows: TGTGCCAGCAGTTACATGGCTGGCTCCTACAATGAGCAGTTCTTC.

As to this clonotype: This may stem from a read error, because a much larger clone lies one nucleotide away. DNA of the CDR3: TGTGCCAGCAGCCACTTGTTCCGGGCCCCCACCTACGAGCAGTACTTC. Residues: CASSHLFRAPTYEQYF. This chain links TRBV11-2 with TRBJ2-7, with D unresolved. The CDR3 extends over 16 amino acids. Germline lookup yields CDR1 SGHAT and CDR2 FQNNGV. V lost 5 bases and J lost 2, with 19 bases in between. Looking up the rest from reference TRBV11-2 and TRBJ2-7 gives the full variable domain: EAGVAQSPRYKIIEKRQSVAFWCNPISGHATLYWYQQILGQGPKLLIQFQNNGVVDDSQLPKDRFSAERLKGVDSTLKIQPAKLEDSAVYLCASSHLFRAPTYEQYFGPGTRLTVT.

A word on this clonotype: The junction departs from germline at one end; a sequencing error may be responsible. This chain links TRBV28 with TRBJ2-5; D may be TRBD1 or TRBD2 (5 bases each). Germline CDR1 is MDHEN and CDR2 is SYDVKM. This CDR3 spans 14 amino acids. DNA for the CDR3: TGTGCCAGCAGTTTATGGCCGAGGGACGAGACCCAGTATTTC. Its protein is CASSLWPRDETQYF.

With regard to this clonotype: Mismatch with germline at one junction end may stem from a read error. The chain carries TRBV11-2 and TRBJ2-7; D not resolved. Germline assignment: CDR1 SGHAT and CDR2 FQNNGV. This CDR3 has 14 amino acids. The CDR3 DNA reads as TGTGTCAGCAGCTTAGCCCCGGACCGCTACGAGCAGTACTTC. This sequence encodes CVSSLAPDRYEQYF.

This chain uses TRBV4-2 with TRBJ1-2; no firm D call. Germline V gives CDR1 LGHNA, CDR2 YNFKEQ. The V gene lost 0 bases and the J gene lost 7 bases, with 15 bases spanning the gap. The CDR3 has 15 amino acids. CDR3 bases: TGTGCCAGCAGCCAAGATGAGTGGCGCGGGCGTGGCTACACCTTC. Protein product: CASSQDEWRGRGYTF.

This clonotype was counted between two and nine times. The J gene is TRBJ2-2, the V gene TRBV29-1; D is uncertain. V gave up 3 bases and J gave up 5 bases, with 7 bases separating them. The V gene's germline CDR1 is SQVTM and CDR2 ANQGSEA. CDR3 length equals 12 residues. CDR3 protein: CSVDQRTGELFF. The CDR3 bases are TGCAGCGTTGATCAACGGACCGGGGAGCTGTTTTTT.

As to this clonotype: A much larger clone is a single base away; this may be a read error. The CDR3 does not close with the conserved phenylalanine or tryptophan, likely indicating a read error. The V and J genes are TRBV29-1 and TRBJ2-7; D gene unclear. The ends were cut back, 3 bases at V and 2 bases at J, with 11 bases in the middle. Per the germline V gene, CDR1 is SQVTM and CDR2 is ANQGSEA. The length of the CDR3 is 13 residues. The CDR3 spells CSVESGRPYEQYL. Here the CDR3 DNA reads TGCAGCGTTGAGTCCGGAAGACCCTACGAGCAGTACCTC.

A remark on this clonotype: One base away lies a much larger clone, so this may be a sequencing read error. The final CDR3 position lacks the conserved phenylalanine or tryptophan, pointing to a likely read error. The V and J genes are TRBV10-2 and TRBJ2-1; 12 bases are shared with TRBD2. The CDR3 loop spans 17 amino acids. CDR1 is WSHSY and CDR2 is SAAADI in the germline V gene. With V trimmed by 3 bases and J by 10 bases, 13 bases remained unmatched. The CDR3 nucleotides read TGCGCCAGCAGTGACTCTGGGACTAGCGGGCTCCGCGGGGAGCAGTTCTCC. Translated, it gives CASSDSGTSGLRGEQFS.

This chain joins TRBV28 and TRBJ2-4; TRBD2 matches 9 bases. Germline CDR1 MDHEN, CDR2 SYDVKM. The CDR3 extends over 20 amino acids. With V trimmed by 1 base and J by 0 bases, 13 bases remained unmatched. CDR3 nucleotide sequence: TGTGCCAGCAGTTTATTTCAGGGAGCTAGCGGGACTCTAGCCAAAAACATTCAGTACTTC. This gives the protein CASSLFQGASGTLAKNIQYF.

For this clonotype: A single base separates this from a much larger clone, so it may be a read error. J is TRBJ1-5 and V is TRBV6-2 or TRBV6-3; D unresolved. Germline assignment: CDR1 MNHEY and CDR2 SVGEGT. The CDR3 totals 13 residues. Deletions cut 7 bases from V and 6 bases from J, with 13 bases between. The CDR3 nucleotides are TGTGCCAGCACCCAAGATCTCCGTCAGCCCCAGCATTTT. This gives the protein CASTQDLRQPQHF.

This clonotype was recorded once. This may be a read error, as it is one base from a much larger clone. The rearrangement links TRBV6-5 to TRBJ2-1; D is undetermined. The CDR3 totals 17 residues. Germline V CDR1 and CDR2: MNHEY, SVGAGI. CDR3 loop: CASCYSSRGIKPHEQFF. In nucleotides, the CDR3 is TGTGCCAGCTGTTACTCGTCGCGAGGCATCAAGCCCCATGAGCAGTTCTTC.

The sample holds many counts of this clonotype. The chain has TRBV12-3 or TRBV12-4 and TRBJ2-2, with 8 bases identical to TRBD2. Trimming at V came to 1 base and at J to 4 bases, leaving 2 bases not matched to a gene. This CDR3 spans 15 amino acids. DNA for the CDR3: TGTGCCAGCAGTTTAGTACTAGCGGCCACCGGGGAGCTGTTTTTT. Protein: CASSLVLAATGELFF.

A word on this clonotype: This clone may be a read error of a much larger clone one base away. This chain's CDR3 is CCVGAFRTSNEQFF. The CDR3 bases are TGCTGCGTTGGTGCCTTCCGGACTAGCAATGAGCAGTTCTTC. This chain joins TRBV29-1 and TRBJ2-1; 7 nucleotides line up with TRBD2. The germline CDR1 and CDR2 sequences are SQVTM and ANQGSEA. The CDR3 is 14 amino acids.

This clonotype has at least ten counts. CDR3 DNA: TGTGCCAGCAGCTACCGGGACAGGAACGAAATAAGCGACGAGCAGTACTTC. Residues: CASSYRDRNEISDEQYF. The chain joins TRBV11-2 to TRBJ2-7; 8 nucleotides align to TRBD1. CDR1 SGHAT and CDR2 FQNNGV come from the germline V gene. Trimming cost V 4 bases and J 5 bases; bases outside gene matches: 16. This CDR3 has 17 residues. Looking up the rest from reference TRBV11-2 and TRBJ2-7 gives the full variable domain: EAGVAQSPRYKIIEKRQSVAFWCNPISGHATLYWYQQILGQGPKLLIQFQNNGVVDDSQLPKDRFSAERLKGVDSTLKIQPAKLEDSAVYLCASSYRDRNEISDEQYFGPGTRLTVT.

This clonotype appeared once. The chain joins TRBV6-5 to TRBJ2-5; D uncertain. The CDR3 has 13 amino acids. CDR1 is MNHEY and CDR2 is SVGAGI in the germline V gene. V was trimmed by 4 bases and J by 8 bases, leaving 14 bases between them. The DNA of the CDR3 is TGTGCCAGCAGTTTTCCGGGTTTAAATACCCAGTACTTC. This translates into CASSFPGLNTQYF.

On this clonotype: This could be a read error, since a much larger clone is one nucleotide away. The chain joins TRBV6-1 to TRBJ2-1, with D possibly matching TRBD2 (6 bases). Germline CDR1 reads MNHNS; CDR2 reads SASEGT. This CDR3 is built from 15 residues. The V end lost 3 bases, the J end lost 6 bases, and 15 bases lay between the germline ends. DNA for the CDR3: TGTGCCAGCAGTGAGGCGAGACTAGGGTCCAATGAGCAGTTCTTC. Translating gives CASSEARLGSNEQFF.

The chain combines TRBV7-2 with TRBJ2-7; weak D call: TRBD2 (6 bases). V was pared by 5 bases and J by 1 base, with 12 bases between. The CDR3 is 14 residues long. The V gene's germline CDR1 is SGHTA and CDR2 FQGNSA. In DNA form, the CDR3 reads TGTGCCAGCAGCCTTCGCGGGATTTCCTACGAGCAGTACTTC. The encoded protein is CASSLRGISYEQYF.

For this clonotype: A junction boundary mismatches the germline segment, possibly from a read error. The gene calls are TRBV11-2 and TRBJ2-1, with a tentative D call TRBD1 (5 bases). CDR3 length: 16 residues. Per germline, CDR1 SGHAT and CDR2 FQNNGV. CDR3 loop: CASSLQGRSSYIEQFF. DNA of the CDR3: TGTGCCAGCAGCTTACAGGGAAGGAGCTCCTACATTGAGCAGTTCTTC. Based on the CDR3 plus reference TRBV11-2 and TRBJ2-1, the full variable domain is EAGVAQSPRYKIIEKRQSVAFWCNPISGHATLYWYQQILGQGPKLLIQFQNNGVVDDSQLPKDRFSAERLKGVDSTLKIQPAKLEDSAVYLCASSLQGRSSYIEQFFGPGTRLTVL.

There are many counts of this clonotype. The CDR3: CASSEMWTTGANVLTF. CDR3 sequence (DNA): TGTGCCAGCAGTGAAATGTGGACTACTGGGGCCAACGTCCTGACTTTC. The gene calls are TRBV6-1 and TRBJ2-6; tentative D call: TRBD2 (6 bases). The CDR3 covers 16 residues. The germline V gene has CDR1 MNHNS and CDR2 SASEGT. V dropped 2 bases and J dropped 2 bases, with 10 bases sitting between them.

Note on this clonotype: A much larger clone lies a single base off, so this may be a read error. This chain links TRBV4-1 with TRBJ1-5; a weak D match, TRBD1 (5 bases). The CDR3 is 16 amino acids. The germline gives CDR1 MGHRA, CDR2 YSYEKL. V was shortened by 4 bases and J by 3 bases, with 16 bases between the two germline ends. The CDR3, as DNA: TGCGCCAGCAGCCCCCATGGGGGACGGGTCAATCAGCCCCAGCATTTT. Translated: CASSPHGGRVNQPQHF.

With respect to this clonotype: A much more abundant neighbour one base away suggests this may be a read error. The V and J genes are TRBV5-6 and TRBJ2-2; D is possibly TRBD2 (7 bases). The length of the CDR3 is 16 residues. CDR1 is SGHDT, CDR2 YYEEEE, per germline. The CDR3 sequence is CASSWGGHTNTGKLFF. CDR3 in DNA: TGTGCCAGCAGCTGGGGGGGACATACTAACACCGGGAAGCTGTTTTTT. The full variable domain, rest sourced from reference TRBV5-6 and TRBJ2-2, is DAGVTQSPTHLIKTRGQQVTLRCSPKSGHDTVSWYQQALGQGPQFIFQYYEEEERQRGNFPDRFSGHQFPNYSSELNVNALLLGDSALYLCASSWGGHTNTGKLFFGEGSRLTVL.

This chain connects TRBV5-6 to TRBJ2-7, with D maybe TRBD2 (5 bases). V was clipped by 3 bases and J by 2 bases, with 21 bases between them. The germline gives CDR1 SGHDT, CDR2 YYEEEE. The CDR3 covers 17 residues. The CDR3 is CASSSYIIRDRPYEQYF. The CDR3 DNA reads as TGTGCCAGCAGCTCATACATAATCCGGGATAGACCCTACGAGCAGTACTTC.